What follows are 21 T cell receptor beta chains derived from one specimen sequenced in a study of T cell repertoires in cytomegalovirus infection. TCRdb fed the reads into MiXCR, producing one record per CDR3 protein. The table records around 260,000 distinct CDR3 sequences, around 9% of them present only once. Sequenced input: PBMCs. These TCRs come from a human donor in good health (CMV status not recorded). Some clones in this sample may be carry-over from other donors' samples.

V is TRBV7-9 and J is TRBJ2-7, with 7 bases lining up with TRBD2. With V trimmed by 7 bases and J by 7 bases, 7 bases remained unmatched. Germline values: CDR1 SEHNR, CDR2 FQNEAQ (reference sequence). The CDR3 has 12 residues. The DNA of the CDR3 is TGTGCCAGCACCCTGAGGGAGGGGGAGCAGTACTTC. It is translated as CASTLREGEQYF.

The chain employs TRBV29-1 and TRBJ1-4, with TRBD1 matching over 9 bases. CDR1 and CDR2 from the germline V gene are SQVTM and ANQGSEA. The trim removed 4 bases at V and 7 bases at J, leaving 4 bases unmatched. The CDR3 sequence is 13 residues long. Written as DNA, the CDR3 is TGCAGCGTTGTCCACAGGGGGCTTGAAAAACTGTTTTTT. Its translation: CSVVHRGLEKLFF.

This clonotype was observed a handful of times. The rearrangement uses TRBV6-1 and TRBJ2-1, with a weak D call TRBD2 (5 bases). The germline gives CDR1 MNHNS, CDR2 SASEGT. V was clipped by 6 bases and J by 8 bases, with 11 bases between them. The CDR3 has 12 residues. CDR3 sequence: CASRAGGDEQFF. The CDR3 DNA reads TGTGCCAGCAGGGCCGGAGGAGATGAGCAGTTCTTC.

The V and J genes are TRBV7-2 and TRBJ2-7, with D possibly matching TRBD1 (6 bases). The germline V gene encodes CDR1 SGHTA and CDR2 FQGNSA. CDR3 size: 16 residues. Between the trimmed V and J ends, which lost 7 bases and 6 bases, there was a span of 25 bases. The CDR3 bases are TGTGCCAGCACCCCCAGAGGGCTCCAGGGGCAAGGCGAGCAGTACTTC. This translates into CASTPRGLQGQGEQYF.

The rearrangement joins TRBV4-2 to TRBJ1-4, with unresolved D. CDR1 is LGHNA and CDR2 is YNFKEQ in the germline V gene. Trimming removed 0 bases at V and 3 bases at J, with 2 bases between. The CDR3 contains 13 residues. CDR3 coding DNA: TGTGCCAGCAGCCAAGATCCTAATGAAAAACTGTTTTTT. Translating gives CASSQDPNEKLFF.

There are many counts of this clonotype. The CDR3: CASSLSPRLAGSTDTQYF. For the CDR3, the DNA is TGTGCCAGCAGCTTATCTCCCCGGCTAGCGGGGAGCACAGATACGCAGTATTTT. This chain connects TRBV7-9 to TRBJ2-3; TRBD2 matches at 9 bases. CDR3 length: 18 residues. Trimming took 2 bases from V and 0 from J; bases not matched to a gene: 9. Germline V gene sequence: CDR1 SEHNR, CDR2 FQNEAQ (reference sequence).

This clonotype was observed at least ten times. The chain uses TRBV28 and TRBJ2-1, with D perhaps matching TRBD1 (7 bases). Per the germline V gene, CDR1 is MDHEN and CDR2 is SYDVKM. Trimming took off 8 bases at V and 7 bases at J, with 21 bases between the two ends. CDR3 length: 15 residues. This chain's CDR3 is CASYNPGGGSNEQFF. DNA for the CDR3: TGTGCCAGCTATAATCCAGGAGGGGGCTCTAATGAGCAGTTCTTC.

V is TRBV28 and J is TRBJ1-3; D uncertain. The germline V gene has CDR1 MDHEN and CDR2 SYDVKM. This CDR3 comprises 11 residues. V lost 7 bases, J lost 4 bases, and 5 bases lay in between. The CDR3 loop reads CASTGGNTIYF. CDR3 sequence (DNA): TGTGCCAGCACCGGGGGAAACACCATATATTTT.

This clonotype has a count of ten or more. V is TRBV12-3 or TRBV12-4 and J is TRBJ2-7; D is possibly TRBD1 or TRBD2 (5 bases each). The CDR3 has 13 amino acids. Trimming pared 6 bases from V and 2 bases from J, leaving 11 bases between. The CDR3 DNA sequence: TGTGCCAGCAGCCGGTCGGGACCCTACGAGCAGTACTTC. Translation gives CASSRSGPYEQYF.

Ten or more counts support this clonotype. J is TRBJ2-5 and V is TRBV12-3 or TRBV12-4; the match to TRBD2 covers 7 bases. The CDR3 is 14 residues long. Unmatched junction bases numbered 7, after V lost 7 bases and J lost 2 bases. CDR3 in amino acids: CASTPGGIQETQYF. The CDR3 bases are TGTGCCAGCACCCCCGGGGGGATACAAGAGACCCAGTACTTC.

This clonotype has a count of ten or more. V and J are TRBV6-1 and TRBJ2-7; 7 nucleotides match TRBD2. V lost 6 bases, J lost 3 bases, and 11 bases stayed unmatched. Germline V lookup: CDR1 MNHNS, CDR2 SASEGT. The CDR3 consists of 15 residues. CDR3 amino acids: CASRLTTSSGYEQYF. CDR3 nucleotides: TGTGCCAGCAGATTAACGACTAGCTCGGGCTACGAGCAGTACTTC.

V is TRBV7-6 and J is TRBJ1-5; D is ambiguous. The CDR3 has 13 amino acids. V was trimmed by 8 bases and J by 2 bases, leaving 10 bases between them. Germline V gene lookup returns CDR1 SGHVS and CDR2 FNYEAQ. The CDR3 is CASGTEGNQPQHF. CDR3 in DNA: TGTGCCAGCGGCACCGAGGGCAATCAGCCCCAGCATTTT.

At least ten counts were recorded for this clonotype. The J gene is TRBJ1-2, the V gene TRBV7-3, with a tentative D call TRBD1 (6 bases). V gave up 5 bases and J gave up 4 bases, with 14 bases separating them. Germline CDR1 SGHTA, CDR2 FQGTGA. The CDR3 consists of 14 residues. The CDR3 DNA reads as TGTGCCAGCAGCCCTAGTCAGGGGACCTATGGCTACACCTTC. It translates to CASSPSQGTYGYTF.

V gene TRBV7-9 combines with J gene TRBJ1-2, with 7 positions matching TRBD1. V shed 5 bases and J 7 bases; nucleotides not matched to a gene: 16. Germline lookup yields CDR1 SEHNR and CDR2 FQNEAQ (reference sequence). The CDR3 covers 16 residues. CDR3 coding DNA: TGTGCCAGCAGCCGCGGGACAGCCTCCCCGGGCGGTGGCTACACCTTC. Its protein is CASSRGTASPGGGYTF.

This clonotype was found many times. The rearrangement uses TRBV7-2 and TRBJ1-4; D is uncertain. The V gene's germline CDR1 is SGHTA and CDR2 FQGNSA. CDR3 length: 13 residues. The V gene lost 3 bases and the J gene lost 8 bases, with 10 bases spanning the gap. The CDR3 reads CASSLTPAEKLFF. The CDR3, as DNA: TGTGCCAGCAGCTTGACCCCGGCAGAAAAACTGTTTTTT.

This clonotype has ten or more counts. The J gene is TRBJ1-5, the V gene TRBV7-2, with 7 bases lining up with TRBD1. The trim removed 5 bases at V and 7 bases at J, leaving 14 bases unmatched. Germline CDR1 reads SGHTA; CDR2 reads FQGNSA. The CDR3 covers 16 residues. The CDR3 DNA reads as TGTGCCAGCAGCGACCCCGGGACAGCCTTAAGGCAGCCCCAGCATTTT. Amino acids: CASSDPGTALRQPQHF.

This clonotype was seen many times. The chain links TRBV11-3 to TRBJ1-5; D uncertain. Germline V gene lookup returns CDR1 SGHNT and CDR2 YENEEA. V lost 1 base to trimming and J lost 0 bases, with 10 bases between them. The CDR3 is 16 amino acids. The CDR3 DNA sequence: TGTGCCAGCAGCTTAGTTGGGTTATATAGCAATCAGCCCCAGCATTTT. Its translation: CASSLVGLYSNQPQHF.

In its sample, this clonotype was seen a few times. The J gene is TRBJ2-3, the V gene TRBV7-2, with TRBD2 identical over 11 bases. There are 15 residues in the CDR3. Germline V gives CDR1 SGHTA, CDR2 FQGNSA. Trimming cost V 2 bases and J 5 bases; bases outside gene matches: 3. For the CDR3, the DNA is TGTGCCAGCAGCTTAATAGCGGGAGGGTTAGATACGCAGTATTTT. Its translation: CASSLIAGGLDTQYF.

The chain couples TRBV6-5 to TRBJ2-2; D perhaps matches TRBD2 (6 bases). The CDR3 has 15 residues. The V end lost 0 bases, the J end lost 4 bases, and 9 bases lay between the germline ends. Germline CDR1 MNHEY, CDR2 SVGAGI. The CDR3 loop reads CASSYSGSGTGELFF. The CDR3 bases are TGTGCCAGCAGTTACTCGGGTAGCGGCACCGGGGAGCTGTTTTTT.

This clonotype has a count of ten or more. This rearrangement joins TRBV6-2 or TRBV6-3 to TRBJ2-5; 11 bases align to TRBD1. V lost 5 bases, J lost 1 base, and 9 bases stayed unmatched. The germline V gene has CDR1 MNHEY and CDR2 SVGEGT. The CDR3 length is 17 residues. CDR3 protein: CASSRPPGTGGQETQYF. CDR3 bases: TGTGCCAGCAGTCGTCCCCCCGGGACAGGGGGCCAAGAGACCCAGTACTTC.

This clonotype appeared many times. J is TRBJ2-1 and V is TRBV6-8; D is unresolved. This CDR3 comprises 14 residues. CDR1 MNHGY and CDR2 SAAAGT come from the germline V gene. V dropped 4 bases and J dropped 1 base, with 8 bases sitting between them. The CDR3 loop is CASSLGQSYNEQFF. DNA of the CDR3: TGTGCCAGCAGTTTAGGGCAATCCTACAATGAGCAGTTCTTC.